Listed here are 22 T cell receptor beta chains from one sample, sequenced in a study of T cells in Graves' hyperthyroidism and ophthalmopathy. Using RNA transcripts as the source, TCR beta CDR3 regions were amplified. The HTBI primer set was used in a first-round RT-PCR of the TCR CDR3. TCRdb itself ran the multiplex PCR reads through MiXCR, one entry per CDR3 protein. The table lists hundreds of thousands of distinct CDR3 sequences, about 43% of them singletons, with about 8.2% in the top ten. The sequencing sample was made of peripheral blood or thyroid tissue (not recorded which). Every receptor here comes from a woman aged 18-29 years with Graves' hyperthyroidism.

The rearrangement uses TRBV6-1 and TRBJ2-5; TRBD1 aligns across 8 bases. Germline lookup yields CDR1 MNHNS and CDR2 SASEGT. V lost 6 bases, J lost 2 bases, and 14 bases stayed unmatched. The CDR3 sequence is 17 residues long. CDR3 amino acids: CASSLRRYRGSQETQYF. The CDR3, as DNA: TGTGCCAGCAGCCTAAGGCGGTACAGGGGGTCTCAAGAGACCCAGTACTTC.

The chain combines TRBV7-2 with TRBJ2-1, with 8 positions matching TRBD2. Germline V gene lookup returns CDR1 SGHTA and CDR2 FQGNSA. Trimming took 4 bases from V and 6 from J; bases not matched to a gene: 11. This CDR3 is built from 16 residues. In nucleotides, the CDR3 is TGTGCCAGCAGCTCTAGCGGGCCCCAACGGGGCAATGAGCAGTTCTTC. It is translated as CASSSSGPQRGNEQFF.

This clonotype has a handful of counts. V is TRBV7-9 and J is TRBJ2-5; D not certain. V lost 5 bases, J lost 3 bases, and 10 bases lay in between. Germline lookup yields CDR1 SEHNR and CDR2 FQNEAQ (reference sequence). The CDR3 length is 13 residues. In DNA, the CDR3 is TGTGCCAGCAGCCAAAATGGGGAAGAGACCCAGTACTTC. It codes for CASSQNGEETQYF.

The chain has TRBV25-1 and TRBJ1-3, with D hard to call. Between the trimmed V and J ends, which lost 8 bases and 0 bases, there was a span of 14 bases. This CDR3 region has 15 residues. CDR1 MGHDK and CDR2 SYGVNS come from the germline V gene. Written as DNA, the CDR3 is TGTGCCAGCTTGGCCAGCAGGTCCTCTGGAAACACCATATATTTT. Protein: CASLASRSSGNTIYF.

The rearrangement uses TRBV7-9 and TRBJ1-2; TRBD1 matches 7 bases. Germline V gene data show CDR1 as SEHNR and CDR2 as FQNEAQ (reference sequence). Trimming removed 5 bases from V and 4 bases from J; junction bases left unmatched: 7. CDR3 size: 14 residues. DNA of the CDR3: TGTGCCAGCAGCGAATCCGACAGGGCCTATGGCTACACCTTC. This gives the protein CASSESDRAYGYTF.

On this clonotype itself: This may be a read error: a much more frequent sequence differs by one nucleotide. The chain joins TRBV12-3 or TRBV12-4 to TRBJ2-5; 9 nucleotides line up with TRBD1. The CDR3 has 14 residues. V dropped 6 bases and J dropped 4; count of bases not matched to a gene: 6. The CDR3 loop is CASSKGTGRETQYF. CDR3 sequence (DNA): TGTGCCAGCAGCAAAGGGACAGGGCGAGAGACCCAGTACTTC.

The table lists this clonotype with many counts. The chain links TRBV7-8 to TRBJ1-1; the D gene is possibly TRBD1 (6 bases). V was shortened by 3 bases and J by 0 bases, with 8 bases between the two germline ends. Germline CDR1 is SGHVS and CDR2 is FQNEAQ. The CDR3 totals 14 residues. CDR3 coding DNA: TGTGCCAGCAGCTTCAACAGGGTGAACACTGAAGCTTTCTTT. This encodes CASSFNRVNTEAFF.

This chain connects TRBV7-9 to TRBJ2-5; 7 bases map to TRBD2. V trimming: 6 bases; J trimming: 7 bases; junction bases outside the gene matches: 8. This CDR3 is built from 13 residues. Germline loops: CDR1 SEHNR, CDR2 FQNEAQ (reference sequence). The CDR3 is CASRLSSGRTQYF. CDR3 bases: TGTGCCAGCAGGCTTTCTAGCGGCCGGACCCAGTACTTC.

This clonotype was detected ten times or more. This chain uses TRBV24-1 with TRBJ2-5, with D possibly matching TRBD2 (6 bases). The CDR3 runs to 14 residues. With 0 bases removed from V and 5 bases from J, the gap between germline ends came to 9 bases. Germline assignment: CDR1 KGHDR and CDR2 SFDVKD. The CDR3 protein is CATSDLLGGETQYF. The CDR3 nucleotides read TGTGCCACCAGTGATTTGCTCGGGGGTGAGACCCAGTACTTC.

This clonotype has ten or more counts. The CDR3 here is CATSDTGQGATEAFF. CDR3 sequence (DNA): TGTGCCACCAGTGATACAGGACAGGGCGCCACTGAAGCTTTCTTT. The chain has TRBV24-1 and TRBJ1-1; 8 bases are shared with TRBD1. This CDR3 comprises 15 residues. Germline CDR1 is KGHDR and CDR2 is SFDVKD. J gave up 4 bases and V 3 bases, and 6 bases lay outside the gene matches.

This clonotype has only a few counts. The chain is built from TRBV20-1 and TRBJ1-2, with 8 bases aligning to TRBD1. The length of the CDR3 is 14 residues. Germline V gene lookup returns CDR1 DFQATT and CDR2 SNEGSKA (reference sequence). Trimming took 6 bases from V and 2 from J; bases not matched to a gene: 8. The CDR3 DNA sequence: TGCAGTGCAAAGGACAGGGCCGGCAACTATGGCTACACCTTC. The encoded protein is CSAKDRAGNYGYTF.

In this sample, this clonotype turned up many times. J is TRBJ1-5 and V is TRBV10-3; D possibly corresponds to TRBD1 (5 bases). The CDR3 has 13 amino acids. Germline values: CDR1 ENHRY, CDR2 SYGVKD. Between the trimmed V and J ends, which lost 8 bases and 4 bases, there was a span of 12 bases. CDR3 in amino acids: CAIASWGNQPQHF. The CDR3 region has the DNA TGTGCCATCGCCTCTTGGGGGAATCAGCCCCAGCATTTT.

As to this clonotype: A junction boundary mismatches the germline segment, possibly from a read error. The chain combines TRBV19 with TRBJ2-7; the D gene is possibly TRBD2 (6 bases). The CDR3 sequence is 14 residues long. Germline lookup yields CDR1 LNHDA and CDR2 SQIVND (reference sequence). Here the CDR3 reads CASSAGPRTYGQYF. DNA for the CDR3: TGTGCCAGTAGTGCGGGACCGAGGACCTACGGGCAGTACTTC.

This chain uses TRBV25-1 with TRBJ2-7, with D possibly matching TRBD2 (5 bases). Germline CDR1 and CDR2: MGHDK and SYGVNS. Trimming pared 6 bases from V and 3 bases from J, leaving 15 bases between. CDR3 length: 14 residues. For the CDR3, the DNA is TGTGCCAGCAGCTCTGTGAACCGGGGCTACGAGCAGTACTTC. Its translation is CASSSVNRGYEQYF.

The chain has TRBV6-5 and TRBJ2-7, with a tentative D call TRBD1 (6 bases). Germline V lookup: CDR1 MNHEY, CDR2 SVGAGI. Trimming removed 5 bases at V and 1 base at J, with 15 bases between. The CDR3 covers 15 residues. The CDR3 sequence: CASSTEPGHSYEQYF. The CDR3 DNA sequence: TGTGCCAGCAGTACTGAACCGGGACATTCCTACGAGCAGTACTTC.

This sequence joins TRBV14 and TRBJ1-2, with 9 bases aligning to TRBD1. Germline V gene sequence: CDR1 SGHDN, CDR2 FVKESK. The CDR3 spans 15 residues. V lost 5 bases, J lost 3 bases, and 7 bases stayed unmatched. The DNA for the CDR3 is TGTGCCAGCAGCGCCCGGGACAGGGTCTACTATGGCTACACCTTC. Translating gives CASSARDRVYYGYTF.

J is TRBJ1-1 and V is TRBV2; 9 nucleotides match TRBD1. Germline lookup yields CDR1 SNHLY and CDR2 FYNNEI. The CDR3 is 16 amino acids. After removal of 6 bases from V and 1 base from J, the junction contained 9 bases not matched to a gene. CDR3 bases: TGTGCCAGCAGAATAACAGGGGGCGACCGGAACACTGAAGCTTTCTTT. Translation gives CASRITGGDRNTEAFF.

This clonotype has a single count. The chain has TRBV11-2 and TRBJ1-5, with 9 bases that match TRBD1. With 4 bases clipped from V and 4 bases from J, the junction kept 8 bases outside the gene matches. Germline V gene lookup returns CDR1 SGHAT and CDR2 FQNNGV. The length of the CDR3 is 16 residues. The CDR3 nucleotides are TGTGCCAGCAGCTGGGACAGGGACATCGGAAATCAGCCCCAGCATTTT. Translated, it gives CASSWDRDIGNQPQHF.

This clonotype was observed at least ten times. The chain employs TRBV6-5 and TRBJ2-5; 7 bases are shared with TRBD2. The CDR3 consists of 14 residues. The junction had 8 bases not matched to a gene; V was cut back by 5 bases and J by 5 bases. CDR1 is MNHEY and CDR2 is SVGAGI in the germline V gene. The DNA of the CDR3 is TGTGCCAGCAGTGGGACGGGACTAAGGGAGACCCAGTACTTC. Translating it yields CASSGTGLRETQYF.

This clonotype was counted once. The chain uses TRBV7-3 and TRBJ2-2, with 8 bases identical to TRBD2. CDR1 is SGHTA, CDR2 FQGTGA, per germline. This CDR3 spans 17 amino acids. Losses at the gene ends were 3 bases for V and 1 base for J; bases not matched to a gene: 7. As DNA, the CDR3 is TGTGCCAGCAGCTTGTTGGTTAGCGGGGTGAACACCGGGGAGCTGTTTTTT. This sequence encodes CASSLLVSGVNTGELFF.

CDR3 nucleotide sequence: TGCAGTGCTAGAGAGGTTTCAGGGCGCGAGCAGTACTTC. This encodes CSAREVSGREQYF. The chain has TRBV20-1 and TRBJ2-7, with D possibly being TRBD1 (5 bases). Germline V gives CDR1 DFQATT, CDR2 SNEGSKA (reference sequence). This CDR3 spans 13 amino acids. V lost 0 bases and J lost 6, with 12 bases in between.

The rearrangement links TRBV7-3 to TRBJ2-7, with 9 nucleotides matching TRBD2. With V trimmed by 2 bases and J by 0 bases, 8 bases remained unmatched. CDR1 and CDR2 (germline): SGHTA, FQGTGA. This CDR3 comprises 17 residues. This chain's CDR3 is CASSLVGLAGSSYEQYF. Written as DNA, the CDR3 is TGTGCCAGCAGCTTAGTGGGCCTAGCGGGAAGCTCCTACGAGCAGTACTTC.